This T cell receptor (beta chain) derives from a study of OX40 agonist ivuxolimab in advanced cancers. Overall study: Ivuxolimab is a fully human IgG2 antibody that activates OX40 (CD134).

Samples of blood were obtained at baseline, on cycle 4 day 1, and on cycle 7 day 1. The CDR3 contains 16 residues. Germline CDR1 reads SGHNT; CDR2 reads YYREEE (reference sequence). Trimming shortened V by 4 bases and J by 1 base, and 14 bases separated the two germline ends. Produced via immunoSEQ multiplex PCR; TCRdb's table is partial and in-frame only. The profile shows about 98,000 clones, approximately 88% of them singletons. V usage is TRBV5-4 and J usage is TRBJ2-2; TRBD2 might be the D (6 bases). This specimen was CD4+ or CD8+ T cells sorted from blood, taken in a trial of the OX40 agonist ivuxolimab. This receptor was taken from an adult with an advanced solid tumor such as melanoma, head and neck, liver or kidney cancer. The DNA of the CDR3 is TGTGCCAGCAGCGAACGCCGGGGGTTGAACACCGGGGAGCTGTTTTTT. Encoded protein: CASSERRGLNTGELFF.